These T cell receptor beta chains were read from a single sample in a study of T cells in Graves' hyperthyroidism and ophthalmopathy. TCRdb independently ran MiXCR on the multiplex PCR reads; one entry per CDR3 protein. The data contain fewer than 550,000 distinct CDR3 sequences, 15% to 19% of them seen just once; the ten biggest clones take up 13% to 15%. The material sequenced was blood. These receptors were taken from a woman under 30 with Graves' hyperthyroidism. The CDR3 runs from the conserved cysteine through the conserved F or W. The order of the fields is V gene, clone size, D gene, J gene, CDR3 protein, CDR3 DNA. A D gene is named only where the DNA matches it firmly. Clone sizes are given selectively: once, few, many, or a class where the clone is expanded.

TRBV27	few	.	TRBJ2-3	CASSPGTTGTDTQYF	TGTGCCAGCAGTCCTGGGACGACCGGGACAGATACGCAGTATTTT
TRBV12-3/TRBV12-4	many	TRBD2	TRBJ2-1	CASSLGGSRYEQFF	TGTGCCAGCAGTTTAGGCGGGAGTCGATATGAGCAGTTCTTC
TRBV9	many	.	TRBJ2-3	CASSVLLATDTQYF	TGTGCCAGCAGCGTACTTTTGGCGACAGATACGCAGTATTTT
TRBV19	.	.	TRBJ1-1	CASSATVRYTEAFF	TGTGCCAGTAGTGCGACCGTCCGGTACACTGAAGCTTTCTTT
TRBV4-1	.	.	TRBJ2-7	CASSLPGRGYEQYF	TGCGCCAGCAGCTTACCGGGGCGGGGATACGAGCAGTACTTC
TRBV27	many	.	TRBJ2-2	CASTNNRGGKRNTGELFF	TGTGCCAGCACTAATAATAGGGGGGGGAAACGGAACACCGGGGAGCTGTTTTTT
TRBV2	many	TRBD2	TRBJ2-1	CASRGTSGGGNEQFF	TGTGCCAGCAGAGGGACTAGCGGGGGGGGGAATGAGCAGTTCTTC
TRBV28	many	.	TRBJ1-5	CASSLGMEKVQPQHF	TGTGCCAGCAGTCTGGGGATGGAGAAAGTTCAGCCCCAGCATTTT
TRBV7-9	many	.	TRBJ2-3	CASSFQRLSTDTQYF	TGTGCCAGCAGCTTTCAGAGACTTAGCACAGATACGCAGTATTTT
TRBV7-2	.	TRBD2	TRBJ2-1	CASSLGVGGSYNEQFF	TGTGCCAGCAGCTTAGGGGTCGGGGGGTCCTACAATGAGCAGTTCTTC
TRBV10-3	.	.	TRBJ2-4	CAISEFGGGQNIQYF	TGTGCCATCAGTGAGTTTGGGGGAGGTCAAAACATTCAGTACTTC
TRBV19	many	.	TRBJ1-1	CASSITQANTEAFF	TGTGCCAGTAGTATTACGCAGGCGAACACTGAAGCTTTCTTT
TRBV7-9	many	TRBD1	TRBJ1-1	CASSSDRGEAFF	TGTGCCAGCAGCTCAGACAGGGGAGAAGCTTTCTTT
TRBV7-9	many	TRBD1	TRBJ2-7	CASSSLPGTGGEGYEQYF	TGTGCCAGCAGCTCACTCCCCGGGACAGGGGGCGAGGGTTACGAGCAGTACTTC
TRBV15	.	.	TRBJ2-1	CATSKTSLGNEQFF	TGTGCCACCAGCAAGACTAGTCTTGGCAATGAGCAGTTCTTC
TRBV4-3	many	.	TRBJ1-1	CASSQLTNTEAFF	TGCGCCAGCAGCCAACTGACGAACACTGAAGCTTTCTTT
TRBV2	few	TRBD1	TRBJ1-1	CASSVDRGAFF	TGTGCCAGCAGTGTGGACAGGGGGGCTTTCTTT
TRBV28	few	TRBD1	TRBJ2-7	CASKLQTGTSYEQYF	TGTGCCAGCAAACTACAGACAGGGACCTCCTACGAGCAGTACTTC
TRBV3-1	many	TRBD1	TRBJ1-6	CASSLNAGTGSSPLHF	TGTGCCAGCAGCCTCAACGCCGGGACAGGGAGTTCACCCCTCCACTTT
TRBV6-1	many	.	TRBJ1-1	CASSEEGERQLIVEDAEAFF	TGTGCCAGCAGTGAAGAGGGTGAGAGGCAGCTCATAGTAGAGGACGCTGAAGCTTTCTTT
TRBV5-1	few	TRBD1	TRBJ2-2	CASSLGNRGSNTGELFF	TGCGCCAGCAGCTTGGGAAACAGGGGGTCGAACACCGGGGAGCTGTTTTTT
TRBV29-1	.	.	TRBJ2-1	CSGGGGHNEQFF	TGCAGCGGAGGAGGGGGGCACAATGAGCAGTTCTTC
TRBV5-6	many	.	TRBJ1-1	CASSLESQGNTEAFF	TGTGCCAGCAGCTTGGAAAGCCAGGGAAACACTGAAGCTTTCTTT
TRBV11-2	many	.	TRBJ1-1	CASRGRGTYTEAFF	TGTGCCAGCAGAGGCAGGGGTACGTACACTGAAGCTTTCTTT
TRBV18	many	.	TRBJ2-4	CASSKDGSKNIQYF	TGTGCCAGCTCAAAAGACGGGTCCAAAAACATTCAGTACTTC
TRBV6-2/TRBV6-3	.	.	TRBJ2-5	CASSPDSPQETQYF	TGTGCCAGCAGTCCGGACAGCCCCCAAGAGACCCAGTACTTC
TRBV2	.	TRBD1	TRBJ1-6	CASSEAYLDRGESSYNSPLHF	TGTGCCAGCAGTGAAGCCTACCTAGACAGGGGGGAAAGCTCCTATAATTCACCCCTCCACTTT
TRBV27	many	.	TRBJ2-7	CASTPFGGNYEQYF	TGTGCCAGCACCCCGTTTGGAGGGAATTACGAGCAGTACTTC
TRBV20-1	few	.	TRBJ2-2	CSARAASTNTGELFF	TGCAGTGCTAGGGCCGCTAGCACCAACACCGGGGAGCTGTTTTTT
TRBV28	many	.	TRBJ2-7	CASRNPHEQYF	TGTGCCAGCAGGAACCCCCACGAGCAGTACTTC
TRBV7-8	many	.	TRBJ2-1	CASSSPRPSNEQFF	TGTGCCAGCAGCTCCCCCCGGCCCAGCAATGAGCAGTTCTTC
TRBV7-9	many	.	TRBJ2-7	CASSLARSSDEQYF	TGTGCCAGCAGCTTAGCGAGGAGTTCTGACGAGCAGTACTTC
TRBV10-3	once	TRBD2	TRBJ2-3	CAISESRTSGGADTQYF	TGTGCCATCAGTGAGTCGAGGACAAGCGGGGGGGCAGATACGCAGTATTTT
TRBV10-2	.	.	TRBJ2-5	CASSSDAGTQYF	TGCGCCAGCAGTAGCGATGCTGGGACCCAGTACTTC
TRBV6-1	.	.	TRBJ2-5	CASSPQGAGLAFETQYF	TGTGCCAGCAGTCCCCAGGGGGCGGGACTAGCTTTCGAGACCCAGTACTTC
TRBV12-3/TRBV12-4	many	TRBD1	TRBJ1-1	CASSKQGLNTEAFF	TGTGCCAGCAGCAAACAGGGGCTCAACACTGAAGCTTTCTTT
TRBV11-2	many	.	TRBJ2-5	CASSLVFPGAETQYF	TGTGCCAGCAGCTTAGTTTTCCCGGGAGCAGAGACCCAGTACTTC
TRBV3-1	many	.	TRBJ1-1	CASSQDLKGAEAFF	TGTGCCAGCAGCCAAGATCTGAAGGGGGCTGAAGCTTTCTTT
TRBV5-1	many	TRBD1	TRBJ2-7	CASSPQTGEYEQYF	TGCGCCAGCAGCCCGCAGACAGGGGAATACGAGCAGTACTTC
TRBV12-3/TRBV12-4	many	.	TRBJ2-5	CASSLALAGANQETQYF	TGTGCCAGCAGTTTAGCGCTGGCGGGGGCGAATCAAGAGACCCAGTACTTC
TRBV2	many	.	TRBJ2-7	CARRKFGTYEQYF	TGTGCCAGGAGAAAATTTGGGACCTACGAGCAGTACTTC
TRBV20-1	many	TRBD1	TRBJ2-5	CSARDGAGGIETQYF	TGCAGTGCTAGAGATGGTGCAGGGGGCATAGAGACCCAGTACTTC
TRBV7-7	few	.	TRBJ2-7	CASSPKFGGEQYF	TGTGCTAGCAGCCCCAAGTTTGGGGGCGAGCAGTACTTC
TRBV6-6	many	.	TRBJ1-5	CASSYKQGVGQPQHF	TGTGCCAGCAGTTACAAACAGGGAGTGGGCCAGCCCCAGCATTTT
TRBV20-1	.	.	TRBJ2-1	CSAPPESNEQFF	TGCAGTGCCCCACCGGAATCTAATGAGCAGTTCTTC
TRBV20-1	.	.	TRBJ2-1	CSARPISLSRYNEQFF	TGCAGTGCTAGGCCAATTAGCCTAAGCCGCTACAATGAGCAGTTCTTC
TRBV20-1	many	TRBD1	TRBJ1-1	CSAKRTGGMNTEAFF	TGCAGTGCTAAAAGGACAGGGGGGATGAACACTGAAGCTTTCTTT
TRBV20-1	many	.	TRBJ1-5	CSARGPNQPQHF	TGCAGTGCTAGAGGCCCCAATCAGCCCCAGCATTTT
TRBV20-1	many	.	TRBJ1-1	CSAIRDTMNTEAFF	TGCAGTGCCATCCGGGACACTATGAACACTGAAGCTTTCTTT
TRBV9	many	TRBD1	TRBJ2-7	CASSPSRDRVEQYF	TGTGCCAGCAGCCCCTCCCGGGACAGGGTTGAGCAGTACTTC
TRBV28	.	TRBD2	TRBJ2-7	CASSGLAGVYEQYF	TGTGCCAGCAGTGGACTAGCGGGAGTCTACGAGCAGTACTTC
TRBV11-2	many	.	TRBJ2-4	CASSSGPGEQLAKNIQYF	TGTGCCAGCAGCTCGGGCCCAGGAGAACAACTAGCCAAAAACATTCAGTACTTC
TRBV25-1	.	.	TRBJ2-2	CASSEYTEMGSGELFF	TGTGCCAGCAGTGAATATACCGAAATGGGTTCCGGGGAGCTGTTTTTT